This is a list of T cell receptor beta chains from one sample in a study of T-cell reconstitution after alpha-beta-depleted transplantation in children. TCRdb re-derived calls from the PCR reads in MiXCR, one entry per CDR3 protein. The table lists around 300,000 distinct CDR3 sequences, less than 9.5% of them singletons. Sequenced material: peripheral blood, taken 360 days after TCRalphabeta/CD19-depleted stem cell transplant. These receptor sequences come from a female patient under 10 years old who had a stem cell transplant for Fanconi anemia, so the T cells may come from the graft donor. Both conserved end residues are part of each CDR3. Fields, in order: CDR3 protein, CDR3 DNA, J gene, clone size, V gene, D gene. The D gene is left open where the match is weak. Expanded clones are given a class, and other clones once, few, many or no size at all.

CAIRGGEETQYF	TGTGCCATCAGAGGGGGGGAAGAGACCCAGTACTTC	TRBJ2-5	many	TRBV10-3	NA
CASSPRTTENYGYTF	TGTGCCAGCAGCCCTCGGACGACCGAAAACTATGGCTACACCTTC	TRBJ1-2	many	TRBV21-1	NA
CASSFFLAGGVDEQFF	TGTGCCAGCAGTTTCTTCCTGGCGGGGGGGGTCGATGAGCAGTTCTTC	TRBJ2-1	many	TRBV12-3/TRBV12-4	TRBD2
CASKVGSTDTQYF	TGTGCCAGCAAAGTGGGGAGCACAGATACGCAGTATTTT	TRBJ2-3	NA	TRBV6-6	NA
CASSSGTGRQETQYF	TGTGCCAGCAGCTCGGGGACAGGGAGACAAGAGACCCAGTACTTC	TRBJ2-5	many	TRBV3-1	TRBD1
CASSLAGYEQFF	TGTGCCAGCAGCTTAGCAGGCTATGAGCAGTTCTTC	TRBJ2-1	many	TRBV7-2	NA
CASSPRDRSYNEQFF	TGTGCCAGCAGCCCCCGGGACCGCTCCTACAATGAGCAGTTCTTC	TRBJ2-1	NA	TRBV7-3	NA
CASSLDVDTEAFF	TGTGCCAGCAGCTTAGATGTGGACACTGAAGCTTTCTTT	TRBJ1-1	few	TRBV11-3	NA
CASSFLGPDEAFF	TGTGCCAGCAGTTTCTTGGGGCCTGATGAAGCTTTCTTT	TRBJ1-1	few	TRBV27	NA
CASSPGRETQYF	TGTGCCAGCAGCCCTGGGCGGGAGACCCAGTACTTC	TRBJ2-5	many	TRBV11-2	NA
CSARSRGTALDYEQYF	TGCAGTGCTAGATCAAGGGGGACTGCCCTCGACTACGAGCAGTACTTC	TRBJ2-7	NA	TRBV20-1	NA
CSARGITGSSYEQYF	TGCAGTGCTAGAGGGATAACAGGGAGCTCCTACGAGCAGTACTTC	TRBJ2-7	many	TRBV20-1	NA
CSAIQNSNQPQHF	TGCAGTGCTATTCAAAATAGCAATCAGCCCCAGCATTTT	TRBJ1-5	NA	TRBV20-1	NA
CATSDSSRTPTNGYTF	TGTGCCACCAGTGATTCCTCGCGGACCCCGACGAACGGCTACACCTTC	TRBJ1-2	NA	TRBV24-1	NA
CASSLGGGGPGEQFF	TGTGCCAGCAGCTTAGGTGGGGGGGGGCCCGGTGAGCAGTTCTTC	TRBJ2-1	many	TRBV11-2	NA
CAIDGGSGNTIYF	TGTGCCATCGACGGCGGCTCTGGAAACACCATATATTTT	TRBJ1-3	NA	TRBV10-3	NA
CASSPLGQGTFSYEQYF	TGTGCCAGCTCACCACTCGGACAGGGGACATTTTCCTACGAGCAGTACTTC	TRBJ2-7	NA	TRBV18	TRBD1